This T cell receptor beta chain was documented in a study of T cells in Graves' hyperthyroidism and ophthalmopathy (dated by TCRdb to between 2017 and 2020). Regarding the research as a whole: To identify distinguishing TCR V-J signatures, a discovery cohort of around 100 patients was used, comprising approximately 40 with Graves' ophthalmopathy and roughly 60 with stable Graves' hyperthyroidism. After blood sampling, hyperthyroidism patients were treated with methimazole at a starting dose of 30 mg daily, and ophthalmopathy patients were treated with high-dose intravenous methylprednisolone. According to the paper, TCR Vbeta CDR3 sequencing was carried out on over 130 peripheral blood samples, which came from approximately 43 ophthalmopathy, around 74 hyperthyroidism and about 17 progressor patients. For training and testing, the 100 or so patients in the discovery cohort were randomly divided in a 7:3 ratio. Prospective prediction of ophthalmopathy was tested in an independent validation cohort of approximately 19 hyperthyroidism patients and around 16 patients who later progressed to ophthalmopathy. In addition, the study compared T-cell repertoires in thyroid tissue and in blood from five to seven Graves' hyperthyroidism patients. Study-wide conclusions, independent of this receptor: In cross-validation, a model built on a 13 V-J signature told ophthalmopathy apart from stable hyperthyroidism with 87.88% sensitivity and roughly 81% specificity, and in testing the same model reached 80%/75%. Most expanded thyroid clonotypes (frequency above 0.001) were also found in blood, which suggests that blood repertoires may mirror thyroid immune responses. In validation, the model predicted progression to ophthalmopathy a median of roughly 6.1 months before onset, with about 64% sensitivity and 72.22% specificity. Sample size was not statistically predetermined, and blinding of investigators to group allocation was not performed.

Notes on this clonotype: Its antigen is unknown. A read error may be the cause here, since a much bigger clone is one base away.

Any patient with an uncontrolled infection, another autoimmune disease, pregnancy or lactation was excluded. Clinical symptoms, serum thyroxine and TRAb, thyroid ultrasound, and orbital computed tomography formed the basis for the diagnoses. Total RNA was extracted with Trizol reagent, and quality was checked on an Agilent 2100 Bioanalyzer. Based on the germline V gene, the CDR1 and CDR2 sequences are MNHEY and SVGEGT. The CDR3 covers 16 residues, taking in both the cysteine and the phenylalanine. The entry retains the CDR3 DNA only, 48 bases that are in frame from base 1. The junction shows trimming of 2 bases on V and 0 bases on J, and the gene matches do not reach 4 bases of it. The TCR beta CDR3 regions were amplified from RNA transcripts. The first round of RT-PCR for the TCR CDR3 was performed with the HTBI primer set and the Qiagen OneStep RT-PCR kit. A second multiplex PCR round built the libraries, followed by size selection and purification. The libraries were sequenced on an Illumina HiSeq2000 using paired-end 100 bp reads. For the original study's pipeline: SOAPnuke was used to process the raw data, with reads discarded if the reads contained adapters or uncalled bases, had a mean Phred below 15, or lacked an exact constant-primer or identifier match. COPE v1.2.5 was used to merge high-quality paired reads, and clonotypes were defined as unique nucleotide sequences. MiTCR v1.1 was used to align clonotypes to the IMGT TRBV, TRBD and TRBJ reference segments. Analysis was restricted to V-J combinations with a frequency above 0.0001, which covered roughly 99% of repertoires. The TCS score was defined as F50 (clonal expansion) divided by E x V (chaos), with BLOSUM62-based TCRdist calculated between CDR3 peptides within each V-J. Welch's t-statistics and random forest reduced several hundred V-J features to 10 to 15, which were used in a naive Bayes classifier (R e1071). Thyroid-blood repertoire similarity was quantified with the Morisita-Horn index. TCRdb ran its own pipeline on the public reads, namely fastp trimming at Q25 and MiXCR clone calling, and kept in-frame beta chains. Rows matching on CDR3 protein sequence are summarized as one entry with the most common DNA and genes. The V and J calls were not made by the authors but by TCRdb's processing. The sample data list 500,000 to 650,000 distinct CDR3 sequences, and about 46% of these were observed just once. The ten top clones hold about two fifths of the sample.

The source is an adult woman with Graves' disease, either hyperthyroidism or ophthalmopathy (not recorded which). This sequence uses TRBV6-2 or TRBV6-3 and TRBJ2-5, and TRBD1 matches 9 of the central bases. Sequenced material: peripheral blood or thyroid tissue (not recorded which). This receptor carries the CDR3 CASSYTTGGYQETQYF. In nucleotide form, the sequence is TGTGCCAGCAGTTACACGACAGGGGGATACCAAGAGACCCAGTACTTC.